This is a list of T cell receptor beta chains from one sample in a study of shared clonotypes between healthy human individuals. Assay used: immunoSEQ multiplex PCR; TCRdb lists only in-frame clones, some missing. Of about 1.5 million clones in the sample, more than 95% are singletons; the top ten hold more than 0.9%. What was sequenced was naive CD4+ T cells sorted from blood. The receptors here all came from a young man in good health. Both conserved end residues are part of each CDR3. The order of the fields is J gene, V gene, D gene, clone size, CDR3 protein, CDR3 DNA. A D gene is named only where the DNA matches it firmly. Some rows have no size entry. The others give once, few or many, or a class for an expanded clone.

J gene: TRBJ1-2; V gene: TRBV18; D gene: NA; clone size: NA; CDR3 protein: CATSLTGTTYGYTF; CDR3 DNA: TGTGCCACCAGCTTGACAGGCACCACCTATGGCTACACCTTC
J gene: TRBJ2-7; V gene: TRBV19; D gene: NA; clone size: NA; CDR3 protein: CASSIAREYEQYF; CDR3 DNA: TGTGCCAGTAGTATAGCACGGGAATACGAGCAGTACTTC
J gene: TRBJ1-4; V gene: TRBV30; D gene: NA; clone size: NA; CDR3 protein: CAWSFGTRRGEKLFF; CDR3 DNA: TGTGCCTGGAGTTTCGGGACCCGCCGCGGCGAAAAACTGTTTTTT
J gene: TRBJ2-7; V gene: TRBV5-1; D gene: TRBD2; clone size: NA; CDR3 protein: CASSEPSGGRYF; CDR3 DNA: TGCGCCAGCAGCGAGCCCAGCGGGGGGAGGTACTTC
J gene: TRBJ2-1; V gene: TRBV10-3; D gene: TRBD1; clone size: NA; CDR3 protein: CAIRADRDNEQFF; CDR3 DNA: TGTGCCATCAGAGCGGACAGGGACAATGAGCAGTTCTTC
J gene: TRBJ1-1; V gene: TRBV11-3; D gene: NA; clone size: NA; CDR3 protein: CASSSRGSGTEAFF; CDR3 DNA: TGTGCCAGCAGCTCCCGGGGAAGCGGGACTGAAGCTTTCTTT
J gene: TRBJ2-2; V gene: TRBV11-3; D gene: NA; clone size: NA; CDR3 protein: CASSLRTGELFF; CDR3 DNA: TGTGCCAGCAGCTTGCGCACCGGGGAGCTGTTTTTT
J gene: TRBJ1-4; V gene: TRBV5-4; D gene: NA; clone size: NA; CDR3 protein: CASSLGMAGGTNEKLFF; CDR3 DNA: TGTGCCAGCAGCTTGGGGATGGCGGGGGGAACTAATGAAAAACTGTTTTTT
J gene: TRBJ2-7; V gene: TRBV27; D gene: TRBD2; clone size: NA; CDR3 protein: CASSFTSGSRYEQYF; CDR3 DNA: TGTGCCAGCAGTTTTACGAGCGGGAGTCGATACGAGCAGTACTTC
J gene: TRBJ2-2; V gene: TRBV4-1; D gene: NA; clone size: NA; CDR3 protein: CASSQETGLVTGELFF; CDR3 DNA: TGCGCCAGCAGCCAAGAGACGGGCTTAGTCACCGGGGAGCTGTTTTTT
J gene: TRBJ2-1; V gene: TRBV9; D gene: TRBD1; clone size: once; CDR3 protein: CASSPRQGPYNEQFF; CDR3 DNA: TGTGCCAGCAGCCCAAGACAGGGCCCCTACAATGAGCAGTTCTTC
J gene: TRBJ2-3; V gene: TRBV10-3; D gene: TRBD1; clone size: once; CDR3 protein: CAIQDRVTDTQYF; CDR3 DNA: TGTGCCATACAGGACAGGGTTACAGATACGCAGTATTTT
J gene: TRBJ1-1; V gene: TRBV2; D gene: NA; clone size: NA; CDR3 protein: CASKREGTKLNTEAFF; CDR3 DNA: TGTGCCAGCAAGCGGGAGGGGACGAAGTTAAACACTGAAGCTTTCTTT
J gene: TRBJ1-5; V gene: TRBV19; D gene: NA; clone size: NA; CDR3 protein: CASSRDYAGTWNQPQHF; CDR3 DNA: TGTGCCAGTAGTAGGGATTACGCCGGGACTTGGAATCAGCCCCAGCATTTT
J gene: TRBJ2-7; V gene: TRBV5-1; D gene: NA; clone size: NA; CDR3 protein: CASSLDPWNEQYF; CDR3 DNA: TGCGCCAGCAGCTTGGACCCTTGGAACGAGCAGTACTTC
J gene: TRBJ2-1; V gene: TRBV9; D gene: TRBD2; clone size: NA; CDR3 protein: CASSDRPRRENDEQFF; CDR3 DNA: TGTGCCAGCAGTGATCGCCCGAGGCGGGAGAACGATGAGCAGTTCTTC
J gene: TRBJ2-1; V gene: TRBV29-1; D gene: NA; clone size: NA; CDR3 protein: CSVPWGGAQYNEQFF; CDR3 DNA: TGCAGCGTTCCTTGGGGCGGGGCTCAGTACAATGAGCAGTTCTTC
J gene: TRBJ1-4; V gene: TRBV7-3; D gene: TRBD1; clone size: NA; CDR3 protein: CASSRDRTNEKLFF; CDR3 DNA: TGTGCCAGCAGCCGGGACAGGACTAATGAAAAACTGTTTTTT
J gene: TRBJ2-5; V gene: TRBV9; D gene: NA; clone size: once; CDR3 protein: CASSLMTLDGAETQYF; CDR3 DNA: TGTGCCAGCAGCCTCATGACGTTGGACGGGGCAGAGACCCAGTACTTC
J gene: TRBJ1-5; V gene: TRBV18; D gene: NA; clone size: NA; CDR3 protein: CASSRLDSNQPQHF; CDR3 DNA: TGTGCCAGCTCACGTCTCGATAGCAATCAGCCCCAGCATTTT
J gene: TRBJ2-1; V gene: TRBV25-1; D gene: TRBD2; clone size: NA; CDR3 protein: CASRGDEQFF; CDR3 DNA: TGTGCCAGCCGGGGGGATGAGCAGTTCTTC
J gene: TRBJ2-7; V gene: TRBV7-2; D gene: NA; clone size: NA; CDR3 protein: CASSPLGQGRGYEQYF; CDR3 DNA: TGTGCCAGCAGCCCCCTAGGGCAGGGACGGGGTTACGAGCAGTACTTC
J gene: TRBJ2-7; V gene: TRBV20-1; D gene: NA; clone size: NA; CDR3 protein: CSPFRWDEQYF; CDR3 DNA: TGCAGTCCATTCCGGTGGGACGAGCAGTACTTC
J gene: TRBJ1-1; V gene: TRBV28; D gene: NA; clone size: NA; CDR3 protein: CASISGGGRSAFF; CDR3 DNA: TGTGCCAGCATCAGCGGGGGAGGGAGAAGCGCTTTCTTT
J gene: TRBJ2-1; V gene: TRBV10-3; D gene: TRBD2; clone size: NA; CDR3 protein: CAHTPRAGGVDEQFF; CDR3 DNA: TGTGCCCACACCCCCCGGGCGGGAGGGGTGGATGAGCAGTTCTTC
J gene: TRBJ2-5; V gene: TRBV2; D gene: NA; clone size: NA; CDR3 protein: CASSDREETQYF; CDR3 DNA: TGTGCCAGCAGTGACAGGGAAGAGACCCAGTACTTC
J gene: TRBJ2-7; V gene: TRBV6-1; D gene: TRBD1; clone size: NA; CDR3 protein: CASSRTGAYEQYF; CDR3 DNA: TGTGCCAGCAGTAGGACAGGAGCCTACGAGCAGTACTTC
J gene: TRBJ2-2; V gene: TRBV4-3; D gene: NA; clone size: once; CDR3 protein: CASSLSNTGELFF; CDR3 DNA: TGCGCCAGCAGCCTTTCGAACACCGGGGAGCTGTTTTTT
J gene: TRBJ2-3; V gene: TRBV5-1; D gene: NA; clone size: NA; CDR3 protein: CASSFSRRGDTQYF; CDR3 DNA: TGCGCCAGCAGCTTCAGTCGGAGAGGGGATACGCAGTATTTT
J gene: TRBJ2-1; V gene: TRBV10-1; D gene: NA; clone size: NA; CDR3 protein: CASSESKPNEQFF; CDR3 DNA: TGCGCCAGCAGTGAGTCGAAGCCAAATGAGCAGTTCTTC
J gene: TRBJ1-1; V gene: TRBV30; D gene: TRBD1; clone size: NA; CDR3 protein: CAWSLTGNTEAFF; CDR3 DNA: TGTGCCTGGAGTTTGACAGGGAATACTGAAGCTTTCTTT
J gene: TRBJ2-7; V gene: TRBV14; D gene: NA; clone size: NA; CDR3 protein: CASSQVPRVYEQYF; CDR3 DNA: TGTGCCAGCAGCCAGGTTCCGAGGGTATACGAGCAGTACTTC